This T cell receptor (beta chain) is from a study of T-cell reconstitution after alpha-beta-depleted transplantation in children. This clonotype was seen repeatedly, ten times or more. Its cognate antigen is unknown. For TCRbeta, the library was prepared with unique molecular identifiers. TCRdb reprocessed the PCR reads via MiXCR and lists one record per CDR3 protein. The table shows a few hundred thousand distinct CDR3 sequences, with about 25% occurring only once. Findings and caveats of the study: T-cell counts and diversity at one year following transplant were attributed mainly to newly produced T cells. There were reportedly several hundred expanded graft clones from which alpha-beta T cells came about two months after transplant. For some patients, TCRbeta diversity was high at day 60 because of recipient T cells and thymic progenitors that survived.

The sample in question was PBMCs, obtained before TCRalphabeta/CD19-depleted stem cell transplant. The TCR originated in a girl aged 2 to 9 with Fanconi anemia, due to receive a stem cell transplant.

The CDR3 nucleotides read TGCAGTGCCGGGACTAGCGGGAGGGCACATGAGCAGTTCTTC. Encoded protein: CSAGTSGRAHEQFF. The chain joins TRBV20-1 to TRBJ2-1; 16 bases map to TRBD2. The CDR3 spans 14 residues. Germline V gives CDR1 DFQATT, CDR2 SNEGSKA (reference sequence). V lost 6 bases, J lost 8 bases, and 4 bases stayed unmatched.